This T cell receptor beta chain comes out of a study of CD8+ T cells in alopecia areata. Study at large: Percent of scalp involved defined treated patients' severity scores. Study-level findings and limits: Compared with normal scalp, lesional scalp had higher clonality and more expanded CD8+ clones.

Extracted from the samples, RNA was reverse transcribed into cDNA to serve as the sequencing template. Sequencing used immunoSEQ multiplex PCR; TCRdb keeps in-frame clones, though not all of them. This sample carries hundreds of thousands of clones, roughly two fifths of them seen once, and the ten largest clones take around 0.48%. Treatment reported: oral pan-JAK inhibitor, 5-10 mg twice daily. Alopecia areata patients provided lesional scalp punch biopsies and peripheral blood, both collected for the study. Sorted out of PBMCs were CD4+ T cells and CD8+ T cells. Details on this clone: Antigen specificity is unknown.

Source: CD4+ T cells sorted from blood, taken between weeks 30 and 35, from a patient treated with tofacitinib. The sequence was collected from a human donor with alopecia areata.

In DNA form, the CDR3 reads TGTGCCTGGAGAGGTTTGGGAACCGGGGAGCTGTTTTTT. Protein: CAWRGLGTGELFF. V gene TRBV30 combines with J gene TRBJ2-2; D ambiguous. The CDR3 loop spans 13 amino acids. Germline-derived CDR1 and CDR2 are GTSNPN and SVGIG (reference sequence). Trimming removed 3 bases at V and 5 bases at J, with 10 bases between.